This TCR beta chain was retrieved from a study of cytomegalovirus exposure and HLA in healthy donors. Study-level background: Early release data held tens of millions of unique TCRs from HLA-typed donors. Study findings and constraints: A reported reduction in N-insertions relative to the roughly 610-donor mean was seen in an Asian-associated ancestry cluster in a later analysis.

In the PCR, 60 Vbeta and 13 Jbeta primers were used. Only in-frame clones appear in the TCRdb table, and some are missing; sequencing was by immunoSEQ multiplex PCR. The repertoire shows about 84,000 clones; the top ten hold 0.58%. Trimming cost V 2 bases and J 1 base; bases outside gene matches: 4. The CDR3 runs to 16 residues. CDR1 and CDR2 (germline): MNHEY, SVGAGI. A remark on this clone: Its antigen is not known.

Participants comprised healthy donors of bone marrow. The rearrangement joins TRBV6-5 to TRBJ2-3; 9 positions agree with TRBD2. The specimen was PBMCs. The sequence was obtained from a man in his fifties in good health and CMV-seronegative. The CDR3 DNA reads as TGTGCCAGCAGTTACGCGGGGGGGCCGGGCACAGATACGCAGTATTTT. It yields the protein CASSYAGGPGTDTQYF.